This TCR beta chain was sequenced during a study of tumor and adjacent non-tumor tissue in lung cancer. Background on the study: There were some 11 adenocarcinoma, a couple of squamous cell carcinoma and 1 small cell lung cancer cases. Overall study findings and caveats: Higher tumor TCR diversity was associated with shorter survival. Top 100 clones took a larger repertoire share in normal lung.

The library came from three nested PCR rounds adapted from ARM-PCR protocols. TCRdb re-analysed the multiplex PCR reads in MiXCR, keeping a single row per CDR3 protein. The sample has over 110,000 distinct CDR3 sequences, 60% to 70% seen once. Concerning this clonotype itself: Its cognate antigen is unknown.

No cell sorting was done before RNA was extracted from the tissue. Chemotherapy-naive patients with new lung cancer underwent thoracic surgery in China, August–late 2014. Trimming pared 1 base from V and 8 bases from J, leaving 15 bases between. In germline, CDR1 is MGHRA, CDR2 YSYEKL. The CDR3 sequence is 15 residues long. This clonotype was sampled from a man in his sixties with small cell lung cancer. V gene TRBV4-1 combines with J gene TRBJ2-1, with D perhaps matching TRBD2 (6 bases). The material sequenced was lung tumor tissue. The CDR3 DNA sequence: TGCGCCAGCAGCCAAGCTCCGGGAGCAATCGATGAGCAGTTCTTC. Translating gives CASSQAPGAIDEQFF.